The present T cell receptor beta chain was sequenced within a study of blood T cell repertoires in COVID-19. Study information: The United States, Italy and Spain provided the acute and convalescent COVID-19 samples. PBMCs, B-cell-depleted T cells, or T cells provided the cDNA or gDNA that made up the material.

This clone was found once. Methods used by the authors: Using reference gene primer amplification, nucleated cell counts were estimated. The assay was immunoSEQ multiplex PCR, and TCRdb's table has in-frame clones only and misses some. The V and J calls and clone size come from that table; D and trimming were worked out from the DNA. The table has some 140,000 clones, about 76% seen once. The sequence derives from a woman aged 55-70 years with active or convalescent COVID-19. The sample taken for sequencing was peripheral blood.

CDR3 residues: CATSERQGFGYTF. As DNA, the CDR3 is TGTGCCACCAGTGAACGTCAGGGGTTTGGCTACACCTTC. This sequence joins TRBV24-1 and TRBJ1-2, with D maybe TRBD1 (6 bases). This CDR3 comprises 13 residues. The V end was cut by 4 bases, the J end by 7 bases, with 12 bases between. Germline CDR1 is KGHDR and CDR2 is SFDVKD.